This T cell receptor beta chain was captured in a study of cytomegalovirus exposure and HLA in healthy donors. Germline loops: CDR1 SGHVS, CDR2 FQNEAQ. The CDR3 loop spans 17 amino acids. V lost 1 base and J lost 2; bases outside the gene matches: 10. It was with 60 Vbeta and 13 Jbeta primers that the PCR ran. Repertoires were generated with immunoSEQ multiplex PCR, while TCRdb's copy carries only in-frame clones and drops some. The sample records hundreds of thousands of clones, approximately 90% being singletons. Specimen: PBMCs. This TCR came from a woman aged 18-29 years in good health and CMV-seronegative. The chain combines TRBV7-8 with TRBJ2-5; 7 bases match TRBD2. The CDR3 loop is CASSLVEGRVTQETQYF. CDR3 sequence (DNA): TGTGCCAGCAGCTTAGTGGAAGGGAGGGTAACGCAAGAGACCCAGTACTTC.